Each of the 8 T cell receptor beta chains below was sequenced from the same sample in a study of blood T cell repertoires in COVID-19. Repertoires were generated with immunoSEQ multiplex PCR, while TCRdb's copy carries only in-frame clones and drops some. The sample consists of about 100,000 clones, 85% of them appearing once. Sequencing was done on a sample of peripheral blood. The receptors shown here come from a woman aged 70 to 79 with active or convalescent COVID-19.

DNA of the CDR3: TGTGCCAGTAGGAGCCACGACAGGGCTGGCTACACCTTC. It encodes CASRSHDRAGYTF. The chain has TRBV19 and TRBJ1-2, with 7 bases identical to TRBD1. CDR1 LNHDA and CDR2 SQIVND come from the germline V gene (reference sequence). The J segment lost 7 bases and the V segment lost 6 bases, leaving 8 bases of the junction unmatched. CDR3 size: 13 residues.

The rearrangement joins TRBV3-1 (or the pseudogene TRBV3-2) to TRBJ1-5; 7 nucleotides match TRBD1. Germline-derived CDR1 and CDR2 are LGHDT and YNNKEL (reference sequence). CDR3 length equals 17 residues. With 3 bases clipped from V and 0 bases from J, the junction kept 8 bases outside the gene matches. The CDR3 DNA reads TGTGCCAGCAGCCACCTTATAGGACAGGTTAGCAATCAGCCCCAGCATTTT. It translates to CASSHLIGQVSNQPQHF.

V gene TRBV19 combines with J gene TRBJ1-5; 7 bases align to TRBD1. V shed 3 bases and J 2 bases; nucleotides not matched to a gene: 16. Germline V gives CDR1 LNHDA, CDR2 SQIVND (reference sequence). CDR3 length: 19 residues. This chain's CDR3 is CASSMVEGQRILGNQPQHF. CDR3 DNA sequence: TGTGCCAGTAGTATGGTCGAGGGACAGAGGATCCTTGGCAATCAGCCCCAGCATTTT.

The chain joins TRBV5-4 to TRBJ1-2; 10 bases line up with TRBD1. The germline gives CDR1 SGHNT, CDR2 YYREEE (reference sequence). V trimming: 5 bases; J trimming: 0 bases; junction bases outside the gene matches: 4. The CDR3 extends over 15 amino acids. For the CDR3, the DNA is TGTGCCAGCAGTCCCGGGACAGGGGCTAACTATGGCTACACCTTC. Protein sequence: CASSPGTGANYGYTF.

The chain combines TRBV9 with TRBJ2-1, with TRBD2 matching 11 bases. In germline, CDR1 is SGDLS, CDR2 YYNGEE. This CDR3 comprises 15 residues. J was trimmed by 8 bases and V by 1 base; bases with no gene match: 5. CDR3 sequence: CASSVRLAGSDEQFF. The CDR3 DNA reads as TGTGCCAGCAGCGTACGACTAGCGGGATCCGATGAGCAGTTCTTC. Full variable domain (missing parts from reference TRBV9 and TRBJ2-1): DSGVTQTPKHLITATGQRVTLRCSPRSGDLSVYWYQQSLDQGLQFLIQYYNGEERAKGNILERFSAQQFPDLHSELNLSSLELGDSALYFCASSVRLAGSDEQFFGPGTRLTVL.

The chain uses TRBV2 and TRBJ1-1; the D is unclear. V was pared by 4 bases and J by 0 bases, with 6 bases between. CDR1 SNHLY and CDR2 FYNNEI come from the germline V gene. The CDR3 runs 13 residues. In DNA, the CDR3 is TGTGCCAGCAGTGTGGGCGTGAACACTGAAGCTTTCTTT. It is translated as CASSVGVNTEAFF.

The V and J genes are TRBV5-4 and TRBJ2-2, with 7 bases fitting TRBD1. This CDR3 spans 15 amino acids. Germline CDR1 and CDR2: SGHNT and YYREEE (reference sequence). V trimming: 2 bases; J trimming: 5 bases; junction bases outside the gene matches: 6. This CDR3 is CASSLPGQRTGELFF. Written as DNA, the CDR3 is TGTGCCAGCAGCTTACCGGGACAGCGAACCGGGGAGCTGTTTTTT.

Notes on this clone: At one boundary the junction diverges from the germline segment, which might be a read error. The gene calls are TRBV7-3 and TRBJ2-1; 10 bases map to TRBD1. This CDR3 region has 12 residues. Germline V gene data show CDR1 as SGHTA and CDR2 as FQGTGA. The CDR3: CASSPGQGKMVF. Written as DNA, the CDR3 is TGTGCCAGCAGCCCGGGACAGGGGAAGATGGTCTTC.